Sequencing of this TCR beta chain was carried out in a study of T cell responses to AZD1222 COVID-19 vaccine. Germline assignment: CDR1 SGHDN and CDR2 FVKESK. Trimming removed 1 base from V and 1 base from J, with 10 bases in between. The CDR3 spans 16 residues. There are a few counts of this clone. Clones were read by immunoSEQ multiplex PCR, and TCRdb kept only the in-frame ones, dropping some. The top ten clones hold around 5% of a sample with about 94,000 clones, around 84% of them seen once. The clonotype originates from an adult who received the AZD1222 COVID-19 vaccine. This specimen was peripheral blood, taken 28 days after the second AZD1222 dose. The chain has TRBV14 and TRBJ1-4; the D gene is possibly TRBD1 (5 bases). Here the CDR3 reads CASSQAHRLTNEKLFF. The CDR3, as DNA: TGTGCCAGCAGCCAAGCTCACAGGTTAACTAATGAAAAACTGTTTTTT.